Below are 32 T cell receptor beta chains sequenced from a single sample in a study of blood T cell repertoires in COVID-19. Using immunoSEQ multiplex PCR, the repertoire was profiled, and TCRdb retains in-frame clones only, with some absent. Of about 230,000 clones in the sample, 87% were seen once. Sequencing was performed on peripheral blood. These receptors were collected from a woman between 18 and 29 years old who had recovered from COVID-19.

Worth noting for this clone: Additional DNA sequences in this sample encode the identical CDR3. This sequence joins TRBV30 and TRBJ1-2, with no clear D. Trimming took 0 bases from V and 2 from J, leaving 7 bases between them. CDR1 and CDR2 (germline): GTSNPN, SVGIG (reference sequence). The CDR3 consists of 13 residues. CDR3 sequence reads: CAWSVRVNYGYTF. CDR3 sequence (DNA): TGTGCCTGGAGTGTACGGGTCAACTATGGCTACACCTTC.

This chain connects TRBV30 to TRBJ1-5, with D perhaps matching TRBD1 (5 bases). CDR1 and CDR2 (germline): GTSNPN, SVGIG (reference sequence). Trimming removed 2 bases at V and 4 bases at J, with 9 bases between. This CDR3 is 13 amino acids long. CDR3 protein: CAWSLGGNQPQHF. CDR3 coding DNA: TGTGCCTGGAGTTTGGGGGGGAATCAGCCCCAGCATTTT.

The chain is built from TRBV12-3 or TRBV12-4 and TRBJ1-4; weak D call: TRBD1 (6 bases). Trimming removed 6 bases from V and 6 bases from J, with 11 bases in between. The CDR3 totals 13 residues. The CDR3 reads CASSRDTYEKLFF. The CDR3 nucleotides are TGTGCCAGCAGCCGGGACACATATGAAAAACTGTTTTTT.

J is TRBJ2-7 and V is TRBV28; D gene ambiguous. The CDR3 loop spans 14 amino acids. Germline V CDR1 and CDR2: MDHEN, SYDVKM. The V gene lost 6 bases and the J gene lost 4 bases, with 16 bases spanning the gap. CDR3 DNA sequence: TGTGCCAGCAGCCCAATACCAGGAAGGTACGAGCAGTACTTC. Its translation is CASSPIPGRYEQYF.

This clone was picked up many times. Other DNA variants within this sample encode the same CDR3. The chain uses TRBV29-1 and TRBJ1-1, with 9 positions matching TRBD1. Germline V gene sequence: CDR1 SQVTM, CDR2 ANQGSEA. This CDR3 spans 13 amino acids. Trimming at V came to 2 bases and at J to 5 bases, leaving 3 bases not matched to a gene. CDR3 loop: CSVEKGQGTEAFF. In nucleotides, the CDR3 is TGCAGCGTTGAAAAGGGACAGGGTACTGAAGCTTTCTTT. Variable domain in full (rest from reference TRBV29-1 and TRBJ1-1): SAVISQKPSRDICQRGTSLTIQCQVDSQVTMMFWYRQQPGQSLTLIATANQGSEATYESGFVIDKFPISRPNLTFSTLTVSNMSPEDSSIYLCSVEKGQGTEAFFGQGTRLTVV.

V usage is TRBV7-9 and J usage is TRBJ2-1, with TRBD2 matching over 9 bases. The length of the CDR3 is 15 residues. Germline-derived CDR1 and CDR2 are SEHNR and FQNEAQ (reference sequence). The trim removed 5 bases at V and 5 bases at J, leaving 7 bases unmatched. CDR3 nucleotide sequence: TGTGCCAGCAGCGCCGGGACTAGCCTGGACAATGAGCAGTTCTTC. Amino acids: CASSAGTSLDNEQFF.

This chain links TRBV6-5 with TRBJ2-4; TRBD2 is a possible D gene (6 bases). The CDR3 spans 15 residues. In germline, CDR1 is MNHEY, CDR2 SVGAGI. V shed 9 bases and J shed 8 bases, with 23 bases lying between them. The CDR3 region has the DNA TGTGCCAGTACGCCGGGACTGACAAGAGGGGACATTCAGTACTTC. Its translation is CASTPGLTRGDIQYF.

This clone was found a few times. The chain carries TRBV30 and TRBJ1-4; D is undetermined. Germline V gene lookup returns CDR1 GTSNPN and CDR2 SVGIG (reference sequence). Trimming left V 0 bases short and J 7 bases short, with 6 bases between. CDR3 length equals 12 residues. The CDR3 loop is CAWSVQSEKLFF. The CDR3 nucleotides are TGTGCCTGGAGTGTACAGTCTGAAAAACTGTTTTTT.

This clone was found a few times. This chain links TRBV4-1 with TRBJ2-1, with 10 nucleotides matching TRBD2. V lost 1 base, J lost 4 bases, and 7 bases stayed unmatched. The CDR3 consists of 17 residues. Per the germline V gene, CDR1 is MGHRA and CDR2 is YSYEKL. The CDR3 sequence: CASSQAVLAGAYNEQFF. DNA of the CDR3: TGCGCCAGCAGCCAAGCGGTTCTAGCGGGAGCTTACAATGAGCAGTTCTTC.

This clone was counted a few times. V gene TRBV10-1 combines with J gene TRBJ2-7, with a weak D call TRBD1 (5 bases). The V and J ends lost 4 bases and 5 bases respectively, with 18 bases between them. The CDR3 consists of 15 residues. The germline V gene has CDR1 WNHNN and CDR2 SYGVQD (reference sequence). CDR3 loop: CASSVHTVGPDEQYF. The CDR3 DNA reads as TGCGCCAGCAGTGTTCACACGGTGGGGCCGGACGAGCAGTACTTC.

The rearrangement links TRBV6-5 to TRBJ2-3; a weak D match, TRBD1 (7 bases). V was pared by 0 bases and J by 2 bases, with 12 bases between. The V gene's germline CDR1 is MNHEY and CDR2 SVGAGI. CDR3 size: 16 residues. CDR3 in DNA: TGTGCCAGCAGTTACTCGACAGGGACTCACACAGATACGCAGTATTTT. Translated, it gives CASSYSTGTHTDTQYF.

The rearrangement joins TRBV25-1 to TRBJ2-5; 8 bases fit TRBD1. This CDR3 has 16 amino acids. The germline gives CDR1 MGHDK, CDR2 SYGVNS. V dropped 1 base and J dropped 2; count of bases not matched to a gene: 6. The CDR3 bases are TGTGCCAGCAGTGAATCGTGGGGACAGGTACAAGAGACCCAGTACTTC. As protein: CASSESWGQVQETQYF.

The chain recombines TRBV5-4 with TRBJ2-3, with D tentatively TRBD1 (6 bases). The CDR3 is made up of 15 amino acids. The ends were cut back, 4 bases at V and 0 bases at J, with 12 bases in the middle. Germline lookup yields CDR1 SGHNT and CDR2 YYREEE (reference sequence). This chain's CDR3 is CASSLDRPSTDTQYF. The CDR3 DNA reads as TGTGCCAGCAGCCTGGACAGACCTAGCACAGATACGCAGTATTTT.

The rearrangement uses TRBV12-3 or TRBV12-4 and TRBJ1-5, with 7 bases lining up with TRBD1. Unmatched junction bases numbered 3, after V lost 6 bases and J lost 4 bases. The CDR3 is 13 residues long. This CDR3 is CASRQTGNQPQHF. The DNA of the CDR3 is TGTGCCAGCAGACAGACAGGGAATCAGCCCCAGCATTTT.

This sequence joins TRBV20-1 and TRBJ2-3, with a tentative D call TRBD2 (5 bases). The V gene lost 6 bases and the J gene lost 7 bases, with 8 bases spanning the gap. The CDR3 has 10 amino acids. Germline V gives CDR1 DFQATT, CDR2 SNEGSKA (reference sequence). DNA of the CDR3: TGCAGTGCAGCCGGGAATACGCAGTATTTT. This translates into CSAAGNTQYF.

This rearrangement joins TRBV3-1 (or the pseudogene TRBV3-2) to TRBJ1-1; 8 nucleotides line up with TRBD1. Trimming cost V 10 bases and J 4 bases; bases outside gene matches: 5. CDR1 and CDR2 (germline): LGHDT, YNNKEL (reference sequence). The CDR3 runs 12 residues. Written as DNA, the CDR3 is TGTGCCACCAGAACAGGGGGCACTGAAGCTTTCTTT. It codes for CATRTGGTEAFF.

The chain carries TRBV5-1 and TRBJ1-1; a weak D match, TRBD1 (5 bases). CDR3 length: 15 residues. Germline V lookup: CDR1 SGHRS, CDR2 YFSETQ. Deletions cut 3 bases from V and 1 base from J, with 13 bases between. CDR3 residues: CASSSAYRKNTEAFF. As DNA, the CDR3 is TGCGCCAGCAGCTCAGCCTACAGGAAGAACACTGAAGCTTTCTTT.

The CDR3 region is CASSDYDQGLYGYTF. CDR3 sequence (DNA): TGTGCCAGCAGTGACTATGACCAGGGCCTCTATGGCTACACCTTC. V usage is TRBV25-1 and J usage is TRBJ1-2, with a tentative D call TRBD1 (5 bases). The V end lost 3 bases, the J end lost 4 bases, and 15 bases lay between the germline ends. The CDR3 runs 15 residues. Per the germline V gene, CDR1 is MGHDK and CDR2 is SYGVNS.

The CDR3 loop reads CAIWEGLAGGIDEQYF. CDR3 coding DNA: TGTGCCATCTGGGAGGGACTAGCGGGAGGGATCGACGAGCAGTACTTC. The rearrangement joins TRBV10-3 to TRBJ2-7; TRBD2 agrees at 16 bases. J was trimmed by 5 bases and V by 8 bases; bases with no gene match: 9. The CDR3 extends over 16 amino acids. CDR1 and CDR2 (germline): ENHRY, SYGVKD.

The chain combines TRBV19 with TRBJ2-7; 8 positions match TRBD2. The CDR3 sequence is 15 residues long. The germline gives CDR1 LNHDA, CDR2 SQIVND (reference sequence). Unmatched junction bases numbered 7, after V lost 3 bases and J lost 3 bases. DNA for the CDR3: TGTGCCAGTAGTATCGCGGGAGGCCTAAACTACGAGCAGTACTTC. Residues: CASSIAGGLNYEQYF.

The rearrangement joins TRBV7-3 to TRBJ2-2, with 13 bases aligning to TRBD2. This CDR3 has 16 amino acids. The ends lost 4 bases at V and 6 bases at J; junction bases unmatched: 5. The germline V gene encodes CDR1 SGHTA and CDR2 FQGTGA. The CDR3 spells CASSSTSGRAPGELFF. The CDR3 bases are TGTGCCAGCAGCTCAACTAGCGGGAGGGCCCCCGGGGAGCTGTTTTTT.

The chain couples TRBV4-1 to TRBJ1-4; weak D call: TRBD1 (5 bases). The CDR3 loop spans 14 amino acids. CDR1 and CDR2 (germline): MGHRA, YSYEKL. V was clipped by 5 bases and J by 8 bases, with 15 bases between them. CDR3 loop: CASSDRGEGEKLFF. DNA of the CDR3: TGCGCCAGCAGCGACCGGGGGGAGGGGGAAAAACTGTTTTTT.

The chain links TRBV10-3 to TRBJ2-5, with 12 bases lining up with TRBD2. This CDR3 has 15 amino acids. Germline CDR1 reads ENHRY; CDR2 reads SYGVKD. Trimming cost V 3 bases and J 4 bases; bases outside gene matches: 3. The CDR3 nucleotides are TGTGCCATCAGTGAACCGGGACTAGCGGGAGAGACCCAGTACTTC. Its translation is CAISEPGLAGETQYF.

The chain links TRBV18 to TRBJ2-7, with TRBD1 identical over 10 bases. The CDR3 length is 16 residues. The junction had 3 bases not matched to a gene; V was cut back by 0 bases and J by 1 base. Germline CDR1 KGHSH, CDR2 LQKENI. This CDR3 is CASSPPTGGWSYEQYF. CDR3 DNA: TGTGCCAGCTCACCACCGACAGGGGGCTGGTCCTACGAGCAGTACTTC.

The chain uses TRBV29-1 and TRBJ1-2, with D hard to call. CDR1 is SQVTM, CDR2 ANQGSEA, per germline. This CDR3 spans 11 amino acids. The V gene lost 4 bases and the J gene lost 4 bases, with 7 bases spanning the gap. CDR3 sequence: CSVAQIYGYTF. CDR3 DNA sequence: TGCAGCGTTGCACAGATCTATGGCTACACCTTC.

The chain uses TRBV19 and TRBJ1-5, with 9 bases fitting TRBD1. The V and J ends lost 2 bases and 5 bases, in that order; junction bases with no gene match: 13. Germline-derived CDR1 and CDR2 are LNHDA and SQIVND (reference sequence). The CDR3 length is 18 residues. The chain's CDR3 is CASSILGQGLSTDQPQHF. DNA for the CDR3: TGTGCCAGTAGTATACTGGGACAGGGCTTATCGACGGATCAGCCCCAGCATTTT. The full variable domain, completed using reference TRBV19 and TRBJ1-5, is DGGITQSPKYLFRKEGQNVTLSCEQNLNHDAMYWYRQDPGQGLRLIYYSQIVNDFQKGDIAEGYSVSREKKESFPLTVTSAQKNPTAFYLCASSILGQGLSTDQPQHFGDGTRLSIL.

The chain carries TRBV30 and TRBJ2-1; D not resolved. V lost 2 bases, J lost 4 bases, and 15 bases lay in between. CDR1 and CDR2 (germline): GTSNPN, SVGIG (reference sequence). The CDR3 covers 15 residues. CDR3 coding DNA: TGTGCCTGGAGTCCTACACCCCCTAGTTACAATGAGCAGTTCTTC. Translation gives CAWSPTPPSYNEQFF.

The chain's CDR3 is CASSPRRGEEQYF. In DNA, the CDR3 is TGTGCCAGCTCACCACGGCGGGGGGAAGAGCAGTACTTC. The genes are TRBV18 and TRBJ2-7; TRBD2 matches 8 bases. The germline CDR1 and CDR2 sequences are KGHSH and LQKENI. V dropped 1 base and J dropped 7; count of bases not matched to a gene: 3. The CDR3 consists of 13 residues.

The V call is TRBV24-1, the J call TRBJ1-3; D is ambiguous. V was pared by 6 bases and J by 0 bases, with 8 bases between. The CDR3 contains 14 residues. CDR1 KGHDR and CDR2 SFDVKD come from the germline V gene. The CDR3 DNA reads TGTGCCACCAGTCCTGACATCTCTGGAAACACCATATATTTT. Encoded protein: CATSPDISGNTIYF.

V is TRBV6-1 and J is TRBJ2-1; D remains ambiguous. Trimming removed 1 base at V and 7 bases at J, with 8 bases between. The CDR3 runs to 13 residues. The germline V gene encodes CDR1 MNHNS and CDR2 SASEGT. The CDR3 spells CASSEVGINEQFF. The CDR3 DNA is TGTGCCAGCAGTGAAGTCGGTATAAATGAGCAGTTCTTC.

This rearrangement joins TRBV7-6 to TRBJ2-3; TRBD2 agrees at 12 bases. With V trimmed by 5 bases and J by 4 bases, 10 bases remained unmatched. The V gene's germline CDR1 is SGHVS and CDR2 FNYEAQ. The CDR3 has 17 amino acids. The CDR3 loop reads CASSRSKTSGSPDTQYF. As DNA, the CDR3 is TGTGCCAGCAGCCGAAGTAAGACTAGCGGGAGCCCAGATACGCAGTATTTT.

This rearrangement joins TRBV4-3 to TRBJ2-4; possibly TRBD2 for D (5 bases). V was clipped by 1 base and J by 0 bases, with 10 bases between them. The CDR3 extends over 16 amino acids. CDR1 is LGHNA and CDR2 is YSLEER in the germline V gene. CDR3: CASSQGSGLAKNIQYF. The DNA of the CDR3 is TGCGCCAGCAGCCAAGGGAGCGGACTAGCCAAAAACATTCAGTACTTC.